This T cell receptor beta chain was recovered during a study of T cell clonotyping in hematopoietic cell transplantation. Study results and limitations: At the given depth, recipient repertoires were over 95% de novo clonotypes. Pathologically expanded recipient clonotypes increased progressively from day 30 to day 180 as diversity fell.

Time point of the sample: recipient sample about 28 days before transplant, after cytoreduction. Recipients were bled about 28 days pretransplant and at posttransplant days 30, 100, 180. TCRdb's copy holds only in-frame clones and misses some; the assay was immunoSEQ multiplex PCR. The top ten hold approximately 24% of the sample, which has approximately 26,000 clones, more than 65% seen once. As for this clone: What it recognizes is unknown.

The CDR3 is 15 residues long. CDR1 and CDR2 from the germline V gene are SGHDT and YYEEEE. Losses at the gene ends were 5 bases for V and 0 bases for J; bases not matched to a gene: 4. The chain carries TRBV5-6 and TRBJ1-4, with 7 bases fitting TRBD1. This clonotype originated in a woman aged 55 to 70 with acute myeloid leukemia. Some clones in this sample may be carry-over from other donors' samples. Sequencing used peripheral blood mononuclear cells, obtained before stem cell transplant. The CDR3 loop is CASSRGRPTNEKLFF. The CDR3, as DNA: TGTGCCAGCAGTAGGGGGCGGCCAACTAATGAAAAACTGTTTTTT. Full variable domain (missing parts from reference TRBV5-6 and TRBJ1-4): DAGVTQSPTHLIKTRGQQVTLRCSPKSGHDTVSWYQQALGQGPQFIFQYYEEEERQRGNFPDRFSGHQFPNYSSELNVNALLLGDSALYLCASSRGRPTNEKLFFGSGTQLSVL.